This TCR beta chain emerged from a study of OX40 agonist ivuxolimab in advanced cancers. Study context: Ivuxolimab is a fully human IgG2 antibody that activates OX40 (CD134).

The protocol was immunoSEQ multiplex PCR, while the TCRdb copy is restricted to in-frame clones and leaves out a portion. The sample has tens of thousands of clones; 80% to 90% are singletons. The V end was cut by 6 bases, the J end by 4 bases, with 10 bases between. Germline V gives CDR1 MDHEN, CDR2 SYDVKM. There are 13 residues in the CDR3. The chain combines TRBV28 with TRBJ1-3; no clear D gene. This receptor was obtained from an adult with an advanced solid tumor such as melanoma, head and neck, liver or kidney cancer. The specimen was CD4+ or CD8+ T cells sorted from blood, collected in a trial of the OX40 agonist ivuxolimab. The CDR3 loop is CASSLLGGNTIYF. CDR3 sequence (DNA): TGTGCCAGCAGCCTCTTGGGGGGAAACACCATATATTTT.